This TCR beta chain was sequenced during a study of T-cell reconstitution after alpha-beta-depleted transplantation in children. CDR3 length equals 16 residues. Germline V CDR1 and CDR2: GTSNPN, SVGIG (reference sequence). V gave up 0 bases and J gave up 10 bases; unmatched junction bases: 13. Study-level results: At around two months after transplant, the alpha-beta T cells were reportedly derived from several hundred expanded clones that came from non-depleted graft cells. Where some patients showed high TCRbeta diversity at day 60, it came from recipient T cells and thymic progenitors that had survived. Newly made T cells mostly supplied T-cell counts and diversity one year after transplant.

Preparation of the TCRbeta library involved a method that used unique molecular identifiers. TCRdb redid the calling of the PCR reads with MiXCR, one entry per CDR3 protein. The sample carries roughly 74,000 distinct CDR3 sequences, less than 20% recorded once. This clonotype occurred many times. What it binds is unknown. This TCR derives from a male patient between 2 and 15 years old who had a stem cell transplant for acute lymphoblastic leukemia, so the T cells may come from the graft donor. The chain links TRBV30 to TRBJ2-1; 9 bases map to TRBD2. This specimen was PBMCs, mostly from graft donor cells, taken 360 days after TCRalphabeta/CD19-depleted stem cell transplant. This chain's CDR3 is CAWSVRLLAGRGEQFF. Written as DNA, the CDR3 is TGTGCCTGGAGTGTACGTCTTCTAGCGGGAAGGGGAGAGCAGTTCTTC.